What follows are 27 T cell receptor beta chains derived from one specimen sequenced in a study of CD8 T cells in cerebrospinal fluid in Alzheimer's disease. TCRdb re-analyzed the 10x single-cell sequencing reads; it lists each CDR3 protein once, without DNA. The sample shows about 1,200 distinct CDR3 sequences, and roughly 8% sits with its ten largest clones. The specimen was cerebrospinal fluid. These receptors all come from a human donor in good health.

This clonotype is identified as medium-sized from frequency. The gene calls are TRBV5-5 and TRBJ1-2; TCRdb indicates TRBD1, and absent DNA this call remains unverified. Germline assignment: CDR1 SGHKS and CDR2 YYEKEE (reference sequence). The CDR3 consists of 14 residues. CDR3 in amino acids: CASSPWDSPYGYTF. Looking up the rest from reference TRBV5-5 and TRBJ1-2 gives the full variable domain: DAGVTQSPTHLIKTRGQQVTLRCSPISGHKSVSWYQQVLGQGPQFIFQYYEKEERGRGNFPDRFSARQFPNYSSELNVNALLLGDSALYLCASSPWDSPYGYTFGSGTRLTVV.

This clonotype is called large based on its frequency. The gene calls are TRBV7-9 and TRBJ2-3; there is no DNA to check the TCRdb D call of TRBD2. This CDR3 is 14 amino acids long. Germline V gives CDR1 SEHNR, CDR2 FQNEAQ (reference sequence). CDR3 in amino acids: CATLEGLSTDTQYF.

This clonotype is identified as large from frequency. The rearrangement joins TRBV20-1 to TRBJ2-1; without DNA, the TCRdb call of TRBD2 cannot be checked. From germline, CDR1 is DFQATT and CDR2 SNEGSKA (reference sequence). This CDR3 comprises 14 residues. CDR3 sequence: CSATPRVSYNEQFF.

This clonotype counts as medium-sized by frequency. CDR3 sequence reads: CASRTRGFDTGELFF. The chain employs TRBV19 and TRBJ2-2; TCRdb indicates TRBD1, and absent DNA this call remains unverified. The CDR3 sequence is 15 residues long. CDR1 and CDR2 from the germline V gene are LNHDA and SQIVND (reference sequence).

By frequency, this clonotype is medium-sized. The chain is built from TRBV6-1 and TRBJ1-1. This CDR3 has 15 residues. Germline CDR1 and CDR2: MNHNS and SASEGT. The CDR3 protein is CASSENLAGNTEAFF.

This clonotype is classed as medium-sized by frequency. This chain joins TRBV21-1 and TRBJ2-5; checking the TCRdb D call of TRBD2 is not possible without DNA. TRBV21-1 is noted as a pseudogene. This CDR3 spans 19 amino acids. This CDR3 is CASSCPPQFERGDQETQYF.

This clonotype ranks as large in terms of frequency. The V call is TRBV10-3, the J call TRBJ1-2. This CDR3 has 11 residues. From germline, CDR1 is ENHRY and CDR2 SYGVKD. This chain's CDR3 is CAISDTYGYTF.

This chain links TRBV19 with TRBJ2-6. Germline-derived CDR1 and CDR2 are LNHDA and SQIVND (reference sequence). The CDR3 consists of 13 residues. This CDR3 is CASSMFGANVLTF.

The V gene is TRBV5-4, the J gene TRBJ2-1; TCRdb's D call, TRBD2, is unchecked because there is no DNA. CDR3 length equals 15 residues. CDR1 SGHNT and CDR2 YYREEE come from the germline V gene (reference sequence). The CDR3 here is CASSLSSGSHNEQFF.

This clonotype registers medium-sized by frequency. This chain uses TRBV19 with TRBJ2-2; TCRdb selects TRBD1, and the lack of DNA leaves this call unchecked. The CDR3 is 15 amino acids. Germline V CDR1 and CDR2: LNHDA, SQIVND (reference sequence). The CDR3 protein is CASRLTDSNTGELFF. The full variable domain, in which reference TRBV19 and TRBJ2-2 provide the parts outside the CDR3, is DGGITQSPKYLFRKEGQNVTLSCEQNLNHDAMYWYRQDPGQGLRLIYYSQIVNDFQKGDIAEGYSVSREKKESFPLTVTSAQKNPTAFYLCASRLTDSNTGELFFGEGSRLTVL.

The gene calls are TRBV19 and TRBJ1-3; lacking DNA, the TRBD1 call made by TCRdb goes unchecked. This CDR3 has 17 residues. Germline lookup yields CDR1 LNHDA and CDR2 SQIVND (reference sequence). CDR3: CASSNPGQVGFGNTIYF.

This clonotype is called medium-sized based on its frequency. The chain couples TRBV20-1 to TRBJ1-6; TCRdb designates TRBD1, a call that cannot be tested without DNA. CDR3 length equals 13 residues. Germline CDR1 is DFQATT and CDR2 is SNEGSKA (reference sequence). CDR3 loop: CSARQGYNSPLHF.

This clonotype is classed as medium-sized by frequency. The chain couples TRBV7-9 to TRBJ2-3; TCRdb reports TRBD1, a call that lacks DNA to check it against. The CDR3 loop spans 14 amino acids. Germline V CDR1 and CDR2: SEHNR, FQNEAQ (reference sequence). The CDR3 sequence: CASSLGQGGDTQYF. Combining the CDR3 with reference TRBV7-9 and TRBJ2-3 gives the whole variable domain DTGVSQNPRHKITKRGQNVTFRCDPISEHNRLYWYRQTLGQGPEFLTYFQNEAQLEKSRLLSDRFSAERPKGSFSTLEIQRTEQGDSAMYLCASSLGQGGDTQYFGPGTRLTVL.

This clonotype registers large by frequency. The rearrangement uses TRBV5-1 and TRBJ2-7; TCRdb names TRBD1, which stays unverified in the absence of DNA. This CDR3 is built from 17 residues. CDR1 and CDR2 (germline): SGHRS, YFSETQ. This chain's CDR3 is CASSLEIPGTAGFEQYF.

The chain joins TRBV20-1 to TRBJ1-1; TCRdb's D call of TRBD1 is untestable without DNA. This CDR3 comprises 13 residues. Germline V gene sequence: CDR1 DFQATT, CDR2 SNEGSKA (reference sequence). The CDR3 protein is CSAQGQAAFEAFF.

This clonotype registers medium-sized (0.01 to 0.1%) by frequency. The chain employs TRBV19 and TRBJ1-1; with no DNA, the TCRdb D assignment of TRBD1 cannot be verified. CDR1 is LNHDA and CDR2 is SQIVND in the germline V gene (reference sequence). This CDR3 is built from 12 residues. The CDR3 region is CASSTQGARAFF.

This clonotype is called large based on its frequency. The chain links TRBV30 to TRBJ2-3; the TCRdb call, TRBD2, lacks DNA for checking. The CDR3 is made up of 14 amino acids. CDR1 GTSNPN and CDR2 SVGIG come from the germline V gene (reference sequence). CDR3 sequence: CASQRRGRTDTQYF.

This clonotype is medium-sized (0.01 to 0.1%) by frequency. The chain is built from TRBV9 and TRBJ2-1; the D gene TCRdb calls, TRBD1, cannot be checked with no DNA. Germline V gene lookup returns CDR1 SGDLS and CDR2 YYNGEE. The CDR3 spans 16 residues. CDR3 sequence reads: CASSPFPAGRLGEQFF.

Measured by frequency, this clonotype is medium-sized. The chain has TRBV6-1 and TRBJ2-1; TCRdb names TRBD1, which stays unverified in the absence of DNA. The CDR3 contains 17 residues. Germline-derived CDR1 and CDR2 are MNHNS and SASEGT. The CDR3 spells CASSARQVLSSYNEQFF.

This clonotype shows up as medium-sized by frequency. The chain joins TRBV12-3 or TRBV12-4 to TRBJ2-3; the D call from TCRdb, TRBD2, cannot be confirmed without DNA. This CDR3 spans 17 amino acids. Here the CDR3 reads CASSLVGGRGPSDTQYF.

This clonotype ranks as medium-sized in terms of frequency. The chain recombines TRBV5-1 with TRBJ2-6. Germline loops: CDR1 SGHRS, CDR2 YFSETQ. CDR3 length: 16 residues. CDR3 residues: CASSPLDGSGANVLTF.

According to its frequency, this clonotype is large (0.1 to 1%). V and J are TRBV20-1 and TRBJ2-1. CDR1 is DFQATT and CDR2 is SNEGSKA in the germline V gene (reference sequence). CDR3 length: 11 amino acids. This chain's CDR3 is CSAGPYNEQFF.

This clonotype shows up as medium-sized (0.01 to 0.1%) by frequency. The CDR3 region is CASSVASTDTQYF. The genes are TRBV9 and TRBJ2-3. The V gene's germline CDR1 is SGDLS and CDR2 YYNGEE. The CDR3 is 13 residues long.

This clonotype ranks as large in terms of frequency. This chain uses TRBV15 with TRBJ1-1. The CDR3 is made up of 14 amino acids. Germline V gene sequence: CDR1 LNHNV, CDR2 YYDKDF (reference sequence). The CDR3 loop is CATSRGSVNTEAFF.

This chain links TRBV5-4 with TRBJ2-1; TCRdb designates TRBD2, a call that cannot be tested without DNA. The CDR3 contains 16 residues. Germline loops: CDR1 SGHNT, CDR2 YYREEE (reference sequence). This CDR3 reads CASSPPGLAGSGGQFF.

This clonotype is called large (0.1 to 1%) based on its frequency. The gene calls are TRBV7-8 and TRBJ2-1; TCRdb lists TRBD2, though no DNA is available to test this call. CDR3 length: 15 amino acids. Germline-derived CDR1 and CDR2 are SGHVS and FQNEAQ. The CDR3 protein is CASSLSPSGAGEQFF.

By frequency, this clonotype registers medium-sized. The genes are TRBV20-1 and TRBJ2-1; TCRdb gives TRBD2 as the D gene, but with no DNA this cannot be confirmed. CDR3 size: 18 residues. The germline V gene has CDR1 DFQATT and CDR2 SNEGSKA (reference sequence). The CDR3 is CSARDYGTSGTSYNEQFF.